This T cell receptor beta chain was sequenced during a study of blood T cell repertoires in COVID-19. Study background: The samples span acute and convalescent COVID-19 from the United States, Italy and Spain. Sources were T cells, B-cell-depleted T cells, or PBMCs; the material itself was cDNA or gDNA.

The CDR3 covers 11 residues. CDR1 and CDR2 from the germline V gene are MNHEY and SMNVEV (reference sequence). Trimming cost V 3 bases and J 10 bases, with 7 bases left between them. In the study's own analysis: From reference gene primer amplification, estimates of nucleated cell counts were derived. Method: immunoSEQ multiplex PCR; TCRdb's copy keeps in-frame clones and lacks some. V and J calls and clone size come straight from that table; D and trimming were deduced from the DNA. Of around 120,000 clones in the sample, 88% were seen once. This TCR derives from a man between 45 and 60 years old with acute or convalescent COVID-19. Sequencing used peripheral blood. This rearrangement joins TRBV27 to TRBJ2-1; weak D call: TRBD2 (5 bases). This CDR3 is CASSFGEEQFF. CDR3 DNA: TGTGCCAGCAGTTTCGGGGAGGAGCAGTTCTTC.